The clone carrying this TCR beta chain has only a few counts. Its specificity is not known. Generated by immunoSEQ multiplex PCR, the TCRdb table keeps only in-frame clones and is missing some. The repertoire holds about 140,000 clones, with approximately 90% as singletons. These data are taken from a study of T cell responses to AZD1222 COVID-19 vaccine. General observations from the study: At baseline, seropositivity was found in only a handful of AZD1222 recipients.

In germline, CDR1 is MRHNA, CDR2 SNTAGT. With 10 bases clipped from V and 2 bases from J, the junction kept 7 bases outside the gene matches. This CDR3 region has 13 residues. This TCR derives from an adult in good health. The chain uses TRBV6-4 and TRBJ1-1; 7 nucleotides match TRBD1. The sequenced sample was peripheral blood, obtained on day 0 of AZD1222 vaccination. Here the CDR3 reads CATRGTENTEAFF. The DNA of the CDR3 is TGTGCCACCCGGGGGACAGAAAACACTGAAGCTTTCTTT.